This TCR beta chain stems from a study of identical twins. Template switching, a step in the protocol, added a universal primer site, and cDNA carried unique molecular identifiers. TCRdb re-called the 5' RACE reads through MiXCR, storing one row per CDR3 protein. The data show about 210,000 distinct CDR3 sequences, around a tenth seen once. The CDR3 is 20 amino acids. V lost 1 base and J 5 bases, leaving 27 bases between the germline ends. Germline V gene lookup returns CDR1 MNHEY and CDR2 SVGEGT. No donor was unhealthy or non-Caucasian. Whole-study findings and limits: Twin-shared out-of-frame alpha sequences showed excess low generation probability. Insertions were fewer in abundant cord blood beta clonotypes, whereas memory repertoires showed none of this pattern.

This clonotype was observed a few times. Its matching antigen is unknown. This TCR came from a woman in her late teens or twenties in good health. The sample consisted of memory (CD45RO+) T cells sorted from blood. The chain carries TRBV6-2 or TRBV6-3 and TRBJ2-1; D possibly uses TRBD1 or TRBD2 (10 bases each). The CDR3 protein is CASSYLGQGRSSGGHNEQFF. The CDR3 DNA sequence: TGTGCCAGCAGTTACTTGGGACAGGGGAGATCTAGCGGGGGTCACAATGAGCAGTTCTTC.